The 17 T cell receptor beta chains presented below share a single source sample, sequenced in a study of OX40 agonist ivuxolimab in advanced cancers. TCRdb's copy holds only in-frame clones and misses some; the assay was immunoSEQ multiplex PCR. Counted here are tens of thousands of clones, around 93% occurring once; the ten biggest clones make up over 9.5%. The specimen was CD4+ or CD8+ T cells sorted from blood, collected in a trial of the OX40 agonist ivuxolimab. These receptors came from an adult with an advanced solid tumor such as melanoma, head and neck, liver or kidney cancer.

The CDR3 DNA is TGCAGCGTGGCCGGGACAGAGAGGAACACTGAAGCTTTCTTT. It yields the protein CSVAGTERNTEAFF. The chain combines TRBV29-1 with TRBJ1-1, with TRBD1 identical over 7 bases. The J segment lost 1 base and the V segment lost 6 bases, leaving 8 bases of the junction unmatched. The V gene's germline CDR1 is SQVTM and CDR2 ANQGSEA. This CDR3 has 14 residues.

The chain combines TRBV27 with TRBJ1-5; 8 bases align to TRBD1. V trimming: 5 bases; J trimming: 3 bases; junction bases outside the gene matches: 9. The germline V gene encodes CDR1 MNHEY and CDR2 SMNVEV (reference sequence). The CDR3 length is 16 residues. The CDR3 region has the DNA TGTGCCAGCAGTACCCTGGGACAGGTCATCAATCAGCCCCAGCATTTT. Its translation is CASSTLGQVINQPQHF.

The genes are TRBV5-5 and TRBJ2-2; D call uncertain. The CDR3 is made up of 11 amino acids. The ends were cut back, 4 bases at V and 8 bases at J, with 6 bases in the middle. From germline, CDR1 is SGHKS and CDR2 YYEKEE (reference sequence). CDR3 sequence reads: CASSQDGELFF. The CDR3, as DNA: TGTGCCAGCAGCCAGGATGGGGAGCTGTTTTTT.

The count of this clone is one. This rearrangement joins TRBV21-1 to TRBJ2-7; TRBD1, the D gene given by the table, was not confirmed from the DNA. TRBV21-1 is a documented pseudogene. The CDR3 runs to 15 residues. DNA for the CDR3: TGTGCCAGCAGCAAAGCTCAGGGTAGACTTTACGAGCAGTACTTC. Amino acids: CASSKAQGRLYEQYF.

The chain combines TRBV27 with TRBJ2-3; no definite D call. Trimming took 6 bases from V and 2 from J, leaving 6 bases between them. The CDR3 length is 12 residues. The germline V gene encodes CDR1 MNHEY and CDR2 SMNVEV (reference sequence). The CDR3 spells CASRGITDTQYF. The CDR3 DNA follows: TGTGCCAGCAGGGGGATCACAGATACGCAGTATTTT.

A few counts support this clone. This sequence joins TRBV5-6 and TRBJ2-1; possible D gene TRBD2, 6 bases. V shed 7 bases and J shed 2 bases, with 13 bases lying between them. Per germline, CDR1 SGHDT and CDR2 YYEEEE. CDR3 length equals 14 residues. The CDR3 nucleotides are TGTGCCAGCTCGGAGGGCTACACCTACAATGAGCAGTTCTTC. This gives the protein CASSEGYTYNEQFF.

The chain couples TRBV29-1 to TRBJ2-7; D is tentatively TRBD1 or TRBD2 (5 bases each). V was clipped by 3 bases and J by 6 bases, with 9 bases between them. The germline CDR1 and CDR2 sequences are SQVTM and ANQGSEA. CDR3 length equals 11 residues. The CDR3 sequence: CSVETEGEQYF. CDR3 coding DNA: TGCAGCGTTGAGACAGAGGGCGAGCAGTACTTC.

This chain uses TRBV5-1 with TRBJ2-1; 10 bases line up with TRBD2. CDR3 length: 14 amino acids. Trimming removed 1 base from V and 5 bases from J; junction bases left unmatched: 0. Germline V lookup: CDR1 SGHRS, CDR2 YFSETQ. The CDR3 DNA follows: TGCGCCAGCAGCTTGACTAGCGGGGACAATGAGCAGTTCTTC. It encodes CASSLTSGDNEQFF.

Comments on this clone: The DNA is left out, because the CDR3 cannot be placed on it with certainty; the CDR3 is given as TCRdb lists it. The chain employs TRBV6-5 and TRBJ2-7. In germline, CDR1 is MNHEY, CDR2 SVGAGI. With termini counted, the CDR3 has 14 amino acids. CDR3 amino acids: CASSYFGAGHEQYF.

This clone was observed once. The rearrangement uses TRBV12-5 and TRBJ2-1; no reliable D call. CDR1 and CDR2 (germline): LGHNT, FRNRAP. V was clipped by 6 bases and J by 6 bases, with 3 bases between them. This CDR3 has 10 amino acids. This CDR3 reads CASGINEQFF. The CDR3 DNA sequence: TGTGCTAGTGGCATCAATGAGCAGTTCTTC. Supplemented by reference TRBV12-5 and TRBJ2-1, the full variable domain reads DARVTQTPRHKVTEMGQEVTMRCQPILGHNTVFWYRQTMMQGLELLAYFRNRAPLDDSGMPKDRFSAEMPDATLATLKIQPSEPRDSAVYFCASGINEQFFGPGTRLTVL.

The rearrangement joins TRBV27 to TRBJ2-7, with D possibly matching TRBD1 (6 bases). Germline V gene sequence: CDR1 MNHEY, CDR2 SMNVEV (reference sequence). Trimming shortened V by 4 bases and J by 3 bases, and 10 bases separated the two germline ends. There are 13 residues in the CDR3. Written as DNA, the CDR3 is TGTGCCAGCAGTTCCGGACAGAACTACGAGCAGTACTTC. This gives the protein CASSSGQNYEQYF.

The chain recombines TRBV4-2 with TRBJ1-1; perhaps TRBD1 as D (5 bases). Germline V gene data show CDR1 as LGHNA and CDR2 as YNFKEQ. This CDR3 has 15 residues. Trimming stripped 2 bases from V and 8 bases from J, with 18 bases between. The CDR3 reads CASSQYTFIGGEAFF. The CDR3 coding sequence is TGTGCCAGCAGCCAATACACATTTATTGGGGGGGAAGCTTTCTTT.

The sample holds one count of this clone. The chain recombines TRBV9 with TRBJ1-1; possible D gene TRBD1, 5 bases. Per the germline V gene, CDR1 is SGDLS and CDR2 is YYNGEE. The CDR3 loop spans 16 amino acids. The V end lost 0 bases, the J end lost 0 bases, and 12 bases lay between the germline ends. The CDR3 is CASSVGRADLNTEAFF. CDR3 nucleotides: TGTGCCAGCAGCGTAGGCAGGGCAGATTTGAACACTGAAGCTTTCTTT.

The V and J genes are TRBV5-5 and TRBJ2-7; perhaps TRBD2 as D (6 bases). V was pared by 0 bases and J by 3 bases, with 13 bases between. The CDR3 spans 15 residues. Germline assignment: CDR1 SGHKS and CDR2 YYEKEE (reference sequence). The CDR3 loop reads CASSLAEEGSYEQYF. CDR3 coding DNA: TGTGCCAGCAGCTTGGCCGAGGAGGGGAGCTACGAGCAGTACTTC. Filled out from reference TRBV5-5 and TRBJ2-7, the complete variable domain reads DAGVTQSPTHLIKTRGQQVTLRCSPISGHKSVSWYQQVLGQGPQFIFQYYEKEERGRGNFPDRFSARQFPNYSSELNVNALLLGDSALYLCASSLAEEGSYEQYFGPGTRLTVT.

The chain recombines TRBV11-2 with TRBJ1-1, with 12 bases that match TRBD1. The CDR3 covers 15 residues. The ends lost 1 base at V and 11 bases at J; junction bases unmatched: 8. Germline V lookup: CDR1 SGHAT, CDR2 FQNNGV. This chain's CDR3 is CASSLGRDRGPGAFF. Written as DNA, the CDR3 is TGTGCCAGCAGCTTAGGACGGGACAGGGGGCCCGGGGCTTTCTTT.

This chain joins TRBV7-9 and TRBJ2-5, with 8 nucleotides matching TRBD2. The CDR3 contains 14 residues. V lost 5 bases to trimming and J lost 3 bases; unmatched junction nucleotides: 5. CDR1 is SEHNR and CDR2 is FQNEAQ in the germline V gene (reference sequence). Here the CDR3 DNA reads TGTGCCAGCAGCCCAAGCGGGAGTGAAGAGACCCAGTACTTC. Amino acids: CASSPSGSEETQYF.

This clone was counted a single time. The chain carries TRBV4-3 and TRBJ2-1; D not certain. The germline CDR1 and CDR2 sequences are LGHNA and YSLEER. This CDR3 region has 16 residues. V lost 3 bases to trimming and J lost 0 bases, with 12 bases between them. The CDR3 coding sequence is TGCGCCAGCAGCCAGTCGGCTCCGAGCTCCTACAATGAGCAGTTCTTC. Its protein is CASSQSAPSSYNEQFF.